These 13 T cell receptor beta chains were all obtained from the same sample, sequenced in a study of PD-1 blockade in classical Hodgkin lymphoma. Sample time point: cycle 4 day 1 (C4D1), after less than 7 weeks of nivolumab. Each and every patient relapsed after autologous stem cell transplantation, and patients got differing brentuximab vedotin exposure. Produced via immunoSEQ multiplex PCR; TCRdb's table is partial and in-frame only. The sample has about 89,000 clones; 90% are singletons. The sample was peripheral blood mononuclear cells (PBMCs), taken before the fourth cycle of nivolumab. The receptors come from a human donor with classical Hodgkin lymphoma.

The rearrangement uses TRBV9 and TRBJ1-4, with D possibly matching TRBD1 (5 bases). Deletions cut 3 bases from V and 12 bases from J, with 18 bases between. CDR1 SGDLS and CDR2 YYNGEE come from the germline V gene. CDR3 length: 14 amino acids. The CDR3 loop is CASSAGPAAGELFF. The CDR3 nucleotides are TGTGCCAGCAGCGCCGGACCCGCTGCGGGGGAACTGTTTTTT.

The rearrangement links TRBV9 to TRBJ2-1, with 8 nucleotides matching TRBD2. Germline-derived CDR1 and CDR2 are SGDLS and YYNGEE. Trimming took 3 bases from V and 7 from J; bases not matched to a gene: 3. CDR3 length equals 13 residues. CDR3 sequence reads: CASSGGLVNEQFF. DNA for the CDR3: TGTGCCAGCAGCGGGGGACTAGTAAATGAGCAGTTCTTC.

V usage is TRBV4-3 and J usage is TRBJ1-1; D is undetermined. Germline CDR1 reads LGHNA; CDR2 reads YSLEER. With 1 base removed from V and 4 bases from J, the gap between germline ends came to 10 bases. The CDR3 runs to 14 residues. The CDR3 protein is CASSQGGMGTEAFF. The DNA for the CDR3 is TGCGCCAGCAGCCAAGGAGGAATGGGCACTGAAGCTTTCTTT.

V and J are TRBV6-4 and TRBJ1-1, with D maybe TRBD1 (6 bases). The V gene's germline CDR1 is MRHNA and CDR2 SNTAGT. With 0 bases removed from V and 2 bases from J, the gap between germline ends came to 7 bases. This CDR3 spans 14 amino acids. The CDR3 DNA sequence: TGTGCCAGCAGTGACTCGGACAGAAACACTGAAGCTTTCTTT. Its translation: CASSDSDRNTEAFF.

Only one count was recorded for this clone. The chain employs TRBV18 and TRBJ1-2, with D possibly being TRBD1 (5 bases). Trimming removed 1 base at V and 5 bases at J, with 11 bases between. Per the germline V gene, CDR1 is KGHSH and CDR2 is LQKENI. This CDR3 is 14 amino acids long. The CDR3 region has the DNA TGTGCCAGCTCACCACTGGGGACGGAATATGGCTACACCTTC. This encodes CASSPLGTEYGYTF.

A single count supports this clone. The J gene is TRBJ1-5, the V gene TRBV30; tentative D call: TRBD1 (5 bases). CDR3 length: 13 residues. Trimming removed 5 bases from V and 4 bases from J, with 12 bases in between. The germline V gene encodes CDR1 GTSNPN and CDR2 SVGIG (reference sequence). CDR3 in DNA: TGTGCCTGGGACAGAGCAAGGAATCAGCCCCAGCATTTT. Its translation: CAWDRARNQPQHF. Full variable domain (missing parts from reference TRBV30 and TRBJ1-5): SQTIHQWPATLVQPVGSPLSLECTVEGTSNPNLYWYRQAAGRGLQLLFYSVGIGQISSEVPQNLSASRPQDRQFILSSKKLLLSDSGFYLCAWDRARNQPQHFGDGTRLSIL.

The chain employs TRBV4-2 and TRBJ1-2, with TRBD1 matching over 7 bases. The trim removed 5 bases at V and 3 bases at J, leaving 6 bases unmatched. The CDR3 loop spans 14 amino acids. Germline V gene lookup returns CDR1 LGHNA and CDR2 YNFKEQ. The CDR3 DNA reads TGTGCCAGCAGCGAGACAGGGTCGGACTATGGCTACACCTTC. Its translation: CASSETGSDYGYTF.

J is TRBJ2-2 and V is TRBV29-1; D gene ambiguous. The germline gives CDR1 SQVTM, CDR2 ANQGSEA. V was shortened by 6 bases and J by 0 bases, with 11 bases between the two germline ends. The CDR3 extends over 14 amino acids. CDR3 sequence reads: CSVGVQTNTGELFF. DNA of the CDR3: TGCAGCGTCGGCGTCCAAACGAACACCGGGGAGCTGTTTTTT.

This rearrangement joins TRBV7-6 to TRBJ2-7; 9 positions match TRBD1. This CDR3 is built from 13 residues. Germline V gene sequence: CDR1 SGHVS, CDR2 FNYEAQ. V shed 6 bases and J 5 bases; nucleotides not matched to a gene: 5. The CDR3 sequence is CASRGQGSHEQYF. The CDR3 DNA sequence: TGTGCCAGCAGGGGACAGGGTTCCCACGAGCAGTACTTC.

With regard to this clone: One end of the junction does not line up with germline, which may come from a read error. V usage is TRBV18 and J usage is TRBJ1-2; D remains ambiguous. Germline lookup yields CDR1 KGHSH and CDR2 LQKENI. The CDR3 is made up of 13 amino acids. CDR3 residues: CASSPPGRVDYTF. The CDR3 DNA reads TGTGCCAGCTCCCCACCTGGAAGGGTGGACTACACCTTC.

This clone was detected once. The chain uses TRBV4-3 and TRBJ1-2; possible D gene TRBD1, 5 bases. The CDR3 runs to 15 residues. Germline V lookup: CDR1 LGHNA, CDR2 YSLEER. V gave up 0 bases and J gave up 0 bases, with 8 bases separating them. The CDR3 spells CASSQDSRANYGYTF. The CDR3 DNA sequence: TGCGCCAGCAGCCAAGATTCCAGGGCTAACTATGGCTACACCTTC.

The J gene is TRBJ2-3, the V gene TRBV7-2, with TRBD1 matching over 7 bases. The trim removed 5 bases at V and 4 bases at J, leaving 12 bases unmatched. Germline CDR1 reads SGHTA; CDR2 reads FQGNSA. The CDR3 spans 16 residues. The chain's CDR3 is CASSPGTDPWADTQYF. The CDR3, as DNA: TGTGCCAGCAGCCCTGGGACAGACCCTTGGGCAGATACGCAGTATTTT.

This chain joins TRBV10-2 and TRBJ2-7, with a possible D match to TRBD1 (5 bases). The CDR3 runs to 14 residues. The germline V and J ends were trimmed by 2 bases and 6 bases, with 14 bases remaining between them. The germline gives CDR1 WSHSY, CDR2 SAAADI. In DNA, the CDR3 is TGCGCCAGCAGTGAGAGTCGTCAGGGTCCCGAGCAGTACTTC. Amino acid sequence: CASSESRQGPEQYF.